Sequencing of this T cell receptor (beta chain) was carried out in a study of T cell repertoires in cytomegalovirus infection. Overall study context: Indications came from public TCR beta signatures; they pointed to CMV infection and to a matching HLA type.

Study findings and constraints: Frequencies of public TCR beta families were cumulated, and this identified carriers of CMV plus the relevant HLA. CMV-specific TCR beta clonotypes restricted by HLA-C were the ones dominating the ex vivo response.

TCRdb used MiXCR to reprocess the reads, holding one entry per CDR3 protein. Of 740,000 or so distinct CDR3 sequences in the sample, approximately 40% were seen once. A word on this clonotype: Its antigen is unknown.

The germline V gene has CDR1 DFQATT and CDR2 SNEGSKA (reference sequence). V was clipped by 3 bases and J by 6 bases, with 23 bases between them. The CDR3 runs 16 residues. This sequence was found in a human donor in good health (CMV status not recorded). Some clones in this sample may be carry-over from other donors' samples. Sequenced: PBMCs. J is TRBJ1-1 and V is TRBV20-1; tentatively, D is TRBD1 (6 bases). The CDR3 DNA is TGCAGTGCTAGGGCTCTGGCCATATGGACAGAAGCTGAAGCTTTCTTT. It codes for CSARALAIWTEAEAFF.